This entry is about one TCR beta chain. Other DNA sequences in the sample encode the same CDR3. The authors' processing: Estimated nucleated cell counts came from reference gene primer amplification. Sequencing used immunoSEQ multiplex PCR; TCRdb keeps in-frame clones, though not all of them. Clonal size and the V and J genes are those of that table, whereas D and trimming came from the DNA. This table has about 260,000 clones, about 88% appearing once. This specimen belongs to a study of blood T cell repertoires in COVID-19. The wider study: COVID-19 samples from acute and convalescent phases originated in the United States, Italy and Spain. The cDNA or gDNA used as material had been derived from T cells, B-cell-depleted T cells, or PBMCs.

V lost 6 bases and J lost 0, with 8 bases in between. The CDR3 spans 14 residues. CDR1 MNHEY and CDR2 SMNVEV come from the germline V gene (reference sequence). The gene calls are TRBV27 and TRBJ1-4, with D possibly TRBD1 on 6 matching bases. The sequenced material came from peripheral blood. The TCR comes from a young man with active or convalescent COVID-19. The CDR3 nucleotides are TGTGCCAGCAGGCCAGGGGCAACTAATGAAAAACTGTTTTTT. This codes for CASRPGATNEKLFF.